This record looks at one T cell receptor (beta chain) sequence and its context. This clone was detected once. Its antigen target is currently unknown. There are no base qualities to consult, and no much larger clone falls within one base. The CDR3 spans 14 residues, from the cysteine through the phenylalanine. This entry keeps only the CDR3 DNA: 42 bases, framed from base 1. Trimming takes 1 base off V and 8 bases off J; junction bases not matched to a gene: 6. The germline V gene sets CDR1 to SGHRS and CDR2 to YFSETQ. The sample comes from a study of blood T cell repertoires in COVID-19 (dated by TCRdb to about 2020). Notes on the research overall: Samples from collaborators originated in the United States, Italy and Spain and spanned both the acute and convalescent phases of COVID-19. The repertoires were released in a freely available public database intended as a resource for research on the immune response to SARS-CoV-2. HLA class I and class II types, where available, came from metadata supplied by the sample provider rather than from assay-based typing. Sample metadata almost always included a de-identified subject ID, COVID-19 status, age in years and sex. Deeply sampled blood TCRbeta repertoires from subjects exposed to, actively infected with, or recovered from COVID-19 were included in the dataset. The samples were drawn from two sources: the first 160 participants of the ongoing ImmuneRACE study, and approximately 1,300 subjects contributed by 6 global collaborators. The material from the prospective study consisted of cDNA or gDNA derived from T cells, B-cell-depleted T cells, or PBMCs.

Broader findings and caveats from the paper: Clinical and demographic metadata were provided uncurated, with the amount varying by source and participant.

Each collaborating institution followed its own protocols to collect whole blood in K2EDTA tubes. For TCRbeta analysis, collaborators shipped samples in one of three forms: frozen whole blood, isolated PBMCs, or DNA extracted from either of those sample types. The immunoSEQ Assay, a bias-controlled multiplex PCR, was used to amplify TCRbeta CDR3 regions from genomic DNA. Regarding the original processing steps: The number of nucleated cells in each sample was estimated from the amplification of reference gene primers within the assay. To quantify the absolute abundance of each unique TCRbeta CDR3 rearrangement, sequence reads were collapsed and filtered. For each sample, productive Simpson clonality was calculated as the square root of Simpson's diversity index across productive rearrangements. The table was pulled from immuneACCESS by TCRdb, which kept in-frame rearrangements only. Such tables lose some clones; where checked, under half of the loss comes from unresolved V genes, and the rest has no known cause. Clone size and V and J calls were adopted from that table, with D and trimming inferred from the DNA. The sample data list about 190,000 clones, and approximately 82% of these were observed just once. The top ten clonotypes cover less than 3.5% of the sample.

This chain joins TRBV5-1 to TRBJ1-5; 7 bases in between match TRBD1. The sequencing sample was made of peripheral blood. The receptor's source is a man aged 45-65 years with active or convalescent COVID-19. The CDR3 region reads CASSLRQGDKPQHF. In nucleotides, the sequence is TGCGCCAGCAGCTTGAGGCAGGGGGACAAGCCCCAGCATTTT.